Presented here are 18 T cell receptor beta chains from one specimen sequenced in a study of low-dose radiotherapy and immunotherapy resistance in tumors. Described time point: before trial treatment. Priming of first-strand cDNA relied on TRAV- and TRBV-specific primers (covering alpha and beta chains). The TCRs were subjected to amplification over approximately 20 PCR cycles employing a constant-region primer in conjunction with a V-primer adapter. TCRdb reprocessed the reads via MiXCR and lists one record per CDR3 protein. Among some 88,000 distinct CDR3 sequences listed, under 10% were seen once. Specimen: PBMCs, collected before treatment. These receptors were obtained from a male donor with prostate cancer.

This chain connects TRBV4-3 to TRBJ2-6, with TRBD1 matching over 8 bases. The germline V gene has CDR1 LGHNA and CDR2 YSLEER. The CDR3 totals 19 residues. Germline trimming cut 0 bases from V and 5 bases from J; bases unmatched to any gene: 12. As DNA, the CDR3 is TGCGCCAGCAGCCAAGACGGGACAGGAGTTGCTCTGTGGGCCAACGTCCTGACTTTC. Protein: CASSQDGTGVALWANVLTF.

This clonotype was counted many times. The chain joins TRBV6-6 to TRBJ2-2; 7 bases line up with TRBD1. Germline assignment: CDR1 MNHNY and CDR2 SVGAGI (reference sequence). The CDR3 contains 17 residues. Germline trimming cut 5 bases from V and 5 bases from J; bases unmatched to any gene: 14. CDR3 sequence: CASSNLLTGSGTGELFF. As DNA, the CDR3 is TGTGCCAGCAGTAACTTACTGACAGGGAGTGGAACCGGGGAGCTGTTTTTT.

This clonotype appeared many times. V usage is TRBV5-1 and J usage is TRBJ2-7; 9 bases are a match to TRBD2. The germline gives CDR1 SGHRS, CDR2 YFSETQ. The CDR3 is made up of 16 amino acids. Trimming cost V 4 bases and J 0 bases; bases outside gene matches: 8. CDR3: CASSRGPSGDSYEQYF. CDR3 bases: TGCGCCAGCAGCCGGGGCCCTAGCGGGGACTCCTACGAGCAGTACTTC.

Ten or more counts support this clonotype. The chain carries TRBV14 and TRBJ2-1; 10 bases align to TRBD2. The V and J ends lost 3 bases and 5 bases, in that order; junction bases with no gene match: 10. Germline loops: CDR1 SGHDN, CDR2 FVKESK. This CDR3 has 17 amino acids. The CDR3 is CASSQMGSGRANNEQFF. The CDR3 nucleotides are TGTGCCAGCAGCCAGATGGGGAGCGGGAGGGCCAACAATGAGCAGTTCTTC.

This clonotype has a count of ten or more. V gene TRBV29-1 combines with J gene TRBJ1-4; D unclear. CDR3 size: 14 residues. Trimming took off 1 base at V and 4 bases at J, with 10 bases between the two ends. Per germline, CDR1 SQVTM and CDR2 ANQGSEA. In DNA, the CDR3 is TGCAGCGTTGAAGGTACGCAAGATAATGAAAAACTGTTTTTT. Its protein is CSVEGTQDNEKLFF. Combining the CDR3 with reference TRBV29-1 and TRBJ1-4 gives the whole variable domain SAVISQKPSRDICQRGTSLTIQCQVDSQVTMMFWYRQQPGQSLTLIATANQGSEATYESGFVIDKFPISRPNLTFSTLTVSNMSPEDSSIYLCSVEGTQDNEKLFFGSGTQLSVL.

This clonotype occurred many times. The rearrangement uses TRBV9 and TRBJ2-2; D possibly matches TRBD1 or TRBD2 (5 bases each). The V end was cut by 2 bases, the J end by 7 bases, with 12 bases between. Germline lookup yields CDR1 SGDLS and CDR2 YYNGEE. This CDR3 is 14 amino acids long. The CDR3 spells CASSVWSRGGELFF. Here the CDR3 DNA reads TGTGCCAGCAGCGTCTGGTCGAGGGGCGGGGAGCTGTTTTTT. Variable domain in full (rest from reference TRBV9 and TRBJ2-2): DSGVTQTPKHLITATGQRVTLRCSPRSGDLSVYWYQQSLDQGLQFLIQYYNGEERAKGNILERFSAQQFPDLHSELNLSSLELGDSALYFCASSVWSRGGELFFGEGSRLTVL.

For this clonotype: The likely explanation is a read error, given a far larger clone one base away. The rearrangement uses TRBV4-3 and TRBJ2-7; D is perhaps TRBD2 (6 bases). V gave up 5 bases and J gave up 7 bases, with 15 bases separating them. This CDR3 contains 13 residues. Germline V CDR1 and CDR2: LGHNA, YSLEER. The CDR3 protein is CASSKRLAVEQYF. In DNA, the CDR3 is TGCGCCAGCAGCAAAAGATTAGCGGTTGAGCAGTACTTC.

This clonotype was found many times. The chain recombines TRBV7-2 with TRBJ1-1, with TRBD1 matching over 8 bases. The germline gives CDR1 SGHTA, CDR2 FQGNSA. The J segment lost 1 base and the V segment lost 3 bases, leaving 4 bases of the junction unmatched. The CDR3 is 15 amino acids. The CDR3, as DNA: TGTGCCAGCAGCTTTGGGACAGGCCCGAACACTGAAGCTTTCTTT. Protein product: CASSFGTGPNTEAFF.

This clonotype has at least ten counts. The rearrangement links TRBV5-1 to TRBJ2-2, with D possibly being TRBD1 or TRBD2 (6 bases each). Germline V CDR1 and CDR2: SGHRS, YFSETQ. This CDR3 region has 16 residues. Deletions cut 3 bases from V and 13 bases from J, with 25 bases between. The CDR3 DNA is TGCGCCAGCAGCTCGTATGATGACGGGGGCCCCCGTGGGCTGTTTTTT. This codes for CASSSYDDGGPRGLFF.

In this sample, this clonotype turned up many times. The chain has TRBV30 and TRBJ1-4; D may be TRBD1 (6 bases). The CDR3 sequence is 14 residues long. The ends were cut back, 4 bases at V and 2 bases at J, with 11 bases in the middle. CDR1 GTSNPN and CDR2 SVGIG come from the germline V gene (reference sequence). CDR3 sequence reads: CAWNRQGTNEKLFF. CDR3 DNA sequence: TGTGCCTGGAATCGGCAGGGGACTAATGAAAAACTGTTTTTT. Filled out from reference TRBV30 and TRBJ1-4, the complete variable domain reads SQTIHQWPATLVQPVGSPLSLECTVEGTSNPNLYWYRQAAGRGLQLLFYSVGIGQISSEVPQNLSASRPQDRQFILSSKKLLLSDSGFYLCAWNRQGTNEKLFFGSGTQLSVL.

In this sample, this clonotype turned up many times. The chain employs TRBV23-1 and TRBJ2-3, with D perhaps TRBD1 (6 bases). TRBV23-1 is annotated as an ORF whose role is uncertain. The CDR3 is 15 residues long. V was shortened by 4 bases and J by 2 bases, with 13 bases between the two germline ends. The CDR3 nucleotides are TGCGCCAGCAGTCCCCGACAGGAGATCACAGATACGCAGTATTTT. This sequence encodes CASSPRQEITDTQYF.

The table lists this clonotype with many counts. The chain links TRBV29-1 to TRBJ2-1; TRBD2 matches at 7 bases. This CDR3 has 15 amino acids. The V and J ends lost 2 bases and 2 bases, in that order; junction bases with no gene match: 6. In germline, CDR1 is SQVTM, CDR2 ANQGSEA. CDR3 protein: CSVERVAGAYNEQFF. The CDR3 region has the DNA TGCAGCGTTGAACGTGTGGCGGGGGCCTACAATGAGCAGTTCTTC.

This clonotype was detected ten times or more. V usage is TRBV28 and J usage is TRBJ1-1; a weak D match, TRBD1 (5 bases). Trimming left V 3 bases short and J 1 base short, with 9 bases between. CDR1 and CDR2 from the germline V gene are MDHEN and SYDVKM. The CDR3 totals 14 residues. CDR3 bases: TGTGCCAGCAGTTTTCCAGGGTCGAACACTGAAGCTTTCTTT. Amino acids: CASSFPGSNTEAFF.

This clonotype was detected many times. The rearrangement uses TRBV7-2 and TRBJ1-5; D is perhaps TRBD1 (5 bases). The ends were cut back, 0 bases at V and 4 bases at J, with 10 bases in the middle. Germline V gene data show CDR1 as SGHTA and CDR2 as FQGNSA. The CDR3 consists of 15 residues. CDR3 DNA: TGTGCCAGCAGCTTAGCGGGACCGCAGAATCAGCCCCAGCATTTT. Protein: CASSLAGPQNQPQHF.

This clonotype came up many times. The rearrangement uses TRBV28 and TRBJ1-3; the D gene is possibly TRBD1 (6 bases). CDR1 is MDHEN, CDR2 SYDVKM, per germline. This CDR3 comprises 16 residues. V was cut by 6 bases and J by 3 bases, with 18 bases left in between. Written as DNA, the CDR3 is TGTGCCAGCAGCCCTCGTGGACAGCTTCTTGGAAACACCATATATTTT. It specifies CASSPRGQLLGNTIYF. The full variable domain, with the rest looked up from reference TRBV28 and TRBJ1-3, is DVKVTQSSRYLVKRTGEKVFLECVQDMDHENMFWYRQDPGLGLRLIYFSYDVKMKEKGDIPEGYSVSREKKERFSLILESASTNQTSMYLCASSPRGQLLGNTIYFGEGSWLTVV.

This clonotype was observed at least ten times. Here the CDR3 reads CASSLDLDNEQFF. The CDR3 DNA reads TGTGCCAGCAGTTTGGACCTGGACAATGAGCAGTTCTTC. V is TRBV12-3 or TRBV12-4 and J is TRBJ2-1, with D hard to call. V shed 3 bases and J shed 5 bases, with 8 bases lying between them. This CDR3 has 13 residues.

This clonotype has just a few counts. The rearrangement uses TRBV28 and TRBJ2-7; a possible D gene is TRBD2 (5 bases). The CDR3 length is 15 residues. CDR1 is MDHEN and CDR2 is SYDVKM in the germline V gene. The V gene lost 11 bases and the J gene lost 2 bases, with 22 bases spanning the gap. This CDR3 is CASYPLGAGPYEQYF. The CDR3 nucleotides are TGTGCCTCGTACCCTTTGGGAGCAGGCCCCTACGAGCAGTACTTC.

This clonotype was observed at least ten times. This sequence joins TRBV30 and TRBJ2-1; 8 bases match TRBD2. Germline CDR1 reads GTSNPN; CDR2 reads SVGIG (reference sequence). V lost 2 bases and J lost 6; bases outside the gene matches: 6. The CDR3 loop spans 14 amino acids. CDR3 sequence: CAWSPGLGFNEQFF. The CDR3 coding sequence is TGTGCCTGGAGTCCGGGACTAGGATTCAATGAGCAGTTCTTC.